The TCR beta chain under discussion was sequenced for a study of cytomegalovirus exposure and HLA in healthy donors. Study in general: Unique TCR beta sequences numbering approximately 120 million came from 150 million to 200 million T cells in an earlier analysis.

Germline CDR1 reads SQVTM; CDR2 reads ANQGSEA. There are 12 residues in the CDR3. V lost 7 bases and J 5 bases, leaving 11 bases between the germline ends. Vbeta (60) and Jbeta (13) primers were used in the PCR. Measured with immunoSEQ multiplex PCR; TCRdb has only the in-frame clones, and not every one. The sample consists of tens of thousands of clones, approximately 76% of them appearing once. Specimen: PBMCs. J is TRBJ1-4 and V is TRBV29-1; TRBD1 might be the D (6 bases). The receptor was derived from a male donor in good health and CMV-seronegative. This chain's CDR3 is CSATGTNEKLFF. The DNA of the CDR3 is TGCAGCGCGACAGGAACGAATGAAAAACTGTTTTTT.